A single sample gave rise to the 30 T cell receptor beta chains below, sequenced in a study of blood T cell repertoires in COVID-19. Assay: immunoSEQ multiplex PCR; the TCRdb copy retains only in-frame clones and omits some. The repertoire consists of under 200,000 clones, with 85% to 90% occurring once and the leading ten covering roughly 0.95%. The specimen sequenced was peripheral blood. Source of these receptors: a man younger than 30 with acute or convalescent COVID-19.

V and J are TRBV28 and TRBJ1-1; 7 nucleotides line up with TRBD1. V was clipped by 8 bases and J by 1 base; unmatched bases: 4. Germline CDR1 and CDR2: MDHEN and SYDVKM. The CDR3 totals 13 residues. This chain's CDR3 is CASVWTGNTEAFF. The CDR3 DNA reads TGTGCCAGCGTCTGGACAGGGAACACTGAAGCTTTCTTT.

This clone was picked up one time. V usage is TRBV30 and J usage is TRBJ2-7, with D possibly being TRBD1 (5 bases). Germline V lookup: CDR1 GTSNPN, CDR2 SVGIG (reference sequence). The V gene lost 7 bases and the J gene lost 3 bases, with 16 bases spanning the gap. This CDR3 contains 13 residues. The CDR3 sequence is CASRTPASYEQYF. The CDR3 nucleotides are TGTGCCTCGAGGACACCGGCCAGCTACGAGCAGTACTTC.

The chain recombines TRBV5-5 with TRBJ1-2; 7 positions match TRBD1. V lost 0 bases to trimming and J lost 2 bases; unmatched junction nucleotides: 4. Germline CDR1 reads SGHKS; CDR2 reads YYEKEE (reference sequence). This CDR3 region has 15 residues. The CDR3 DNA follows: TGTGCCAGCAGCTTGGAGGGACAGATAAACTATGGCTACACCTTC. Protein: CASSLEGQINYGYTF. Full variable domain (missing parts from reference TRBV5-5 and TRBJ1-2): DAGVTQSPTHLIKTRGQQVTLRCSPISGHKSVSWYQQVLGQGPQFIFQYYEKEERGRGNFPDRFSARQFPNYSSELNVNALLLGDSALYLCASSLEGQINYGYTFGSGTRLTVV.

The chain couples TRBV5-1 to TRBJ2-5, with a tentative D call TRBD1 (6 bases). The germline gives CDR1 SGHRS, CDR2 YFSETQ. The CDR3 sequence is 16 residues long. Trimming shortened V by 4 bases and J by 5 bases, and 21 bases separated the two germline ends. Written as DNA, the CDR3 is TGCGCCAGCAGCCCCCGGGACACCCCTTTGGTCGAGACCCAGTACTTC. Residues: CASSPRDTPLVETQYF.

The chain employs TRBV30 and TRBJ2-3; D ambiguous. The V gene lost 0 bases and the J gene lost 0 bases, with 10 bases spanning the gap. CDR3 length: 15 amino acids. Germline V gene lookup returns CDR1 GTSNPN and CDR2 SVGIG (reference sequence). Here the CDR3 DNA reads TGTGCCTGGAGTGTACAAGCGACGAGCACAGATACGCAGTATTTT. It codes for CAWSVQATSTDTQYF.

In this sample, this clone turned up a few times. This sequence joins TRBV15 and TRBJ2-3; no clear D gene. CDR1 and CDR2 from the germline V gene are LNHNV and YYDKDF (reference sequence). The germline V and J ends were trimmed by 1 base and 1 base, with 15 bases remaining between them. This CDR3 comprises 17 residues. This CDR3 reads CATSRAETDSGTDTQYF. In DNA form, the CDR3 reads TGTGCCACCAGCAGAGCCGAAACCGACTCAGGCACAGATACGCAGTATTTT.

V usage is TRBV7-8 and J usage is TRBJ1-5, with a tentative D call TRBD1 (6 bases). V lost 5 bases and J lost 5, with 10 bases in between. There are 13 residues in the CDR3. Germline V gene lookup returns CDR1 SGHVS and CDR2 FQNEAQ. The CDR3 region has the DNA TGTGCCAGCAGCCCATACAGGGATCAGCCCCAGCATTTT. Translation: CASSPYRDQPQHF.

The chain uses TRBV6-5 and TRBJ1-4; TRBD1 matches at 9 bases. Germline assignment: CDR1 MNHEY and CDR2 SVGAGI. Germline trimming cut 5 bases from V and 7 bases from J; bases unmatched to any gene: 8. This CDR3 has 15 residues. The CDR3 reads CASSPRGQGSEKLFF. Written as DNA, the CDR3 is TGTGCCAGCAGTCCCCGGGGACAGGGTAGTGAAAAACTGTTTTTT.

The chain is built from TRBV5-1 and TRBJ2-1, with unresolved D. CDR1 SGHRS and CDR2 YFSETQ come from the germline V gene. This CDR3 has 13 amino acids. V lost 1 base, J lost 12 bases, and 14 bases lay in between. The CDR3 here is CASSLRFPFGQFF. The CDR3 DNA follows: TGCGCCAGCAGCTTGCGGTTTCCTTTCGGGCAGTTCTTC.

J is TRBJ2-1 and V is TRBV30; 8 bases fit TRBD1. The CDR3 sequence is 13 residues long. Germline V gives CDR1 GTSNPN, CDR2 SVGIG (reference sequence). With V trimmed by 6 bases and J by 7 bases, 8 bases remained unmatched. CDR3 region: CACTGQAWNEQFF. In DNA form, the CDR3 reads TGTGCCTGTACGGGACAGGCCTGGAATGAGCAGTTCTTC. Drawing the rest from reference TRBV30 and TRBJ2-1, the complete variable domain is SQTIHQWPATLVQPVGSPLSLECTVEGTSNPNLYWYRQAAGRGLQLLFYSVGIGQISSEVPQNLSASRPQDRQFILSSKKLLLSDSGFYLCACTGQAWNEQFFGPGTRLTVL.

V usage is TRBV5-6 and J usage is TRBJ1-3; 7 positions agree with TRBD1. The CDR3 is 17 residues long. Germline V CDR1 and CDR2: SGHDT, YYEEEE. With 4 bases clipped from V and 4 bases from J, the junction kept 14 bases outside the gene matches. The CDR3 region has the DNA TGTGCCAGCAGCCCACTCGGCCCAGGGGGTCCCGGAAACACCATATATTTT. It codes for CASSPLGPGGPGNTIYF.

This chain joins TRBV7-8 and TRBJ1-2, with 12 bases fitting TRBD1. Germline V CDR1 and CDR2: SGHVS, FQNEAQ. This CDR3 is 19 amino acids long. Losses at the gene ends were 4 bases for V and 2 bases for J; bases not matched to a gene: 14. CDR3 bases: TGTGCCAGCAGCTCCCAATTATCCGGGACAGGGGGCAGAAACTATGGCTACACCTTC. Translated, it gives CASSSQLSGTGGRNYGYTF.

The chain recombines TRBV7-2 with TRBJ2-1; 7 bases are shared with TRBD2. Trimming removed 6 bases from V and 7 bases from J; junction bases left unmatched: 12. The CDR3 is made up of 15 amino acids. Germline lookup yields CDR1 SGHTA and CDR2 FQGNSA. The CDR3 coding sequence is TGTGCCAGCAGTTGGGACTACCGCTCGGGGAATGAGCAGTTCTTC. Encoded protein: CASSWDYRSGNEQFF. Filled out from reference TRBV7-2 and TRBJ2-1, the complete variable domain reads GAGVSQSPSNKVTEKGKDVELRCDPISGHTALYWYRQSLGQGLEFLIYFQGNSAPDKSGLPSDRFSAERTGGSVSTLTIQRTQQEDSAVYLCASSWDYRSGNEQFFGPGTRLTVL.

The V and J genes are TRBV10-3 and TRBJ1-1; no firm D call. V was pared by 3 bases and J by 8 bases, with 13 bases between. The CDR3 contains 13 residues. The V gene's germline CDR1 is ENHRY and CDR2 SYGVKD. The CDR3 nucleotides read TGTGCCATCAGTGATATGTACCGCAGGGAAGCTTTCTTT. Its translation is CAISDMYRREAFF.

The chain links TRBV7-9 to TRBJ1-6, with 7 bases identical to TRBD1. The germline V gene has CDR1 SEHNR and CDR2 FQNEAQ (reference sequence). Losses at the gene ends were 0 bases for V and 6 bases for J; bases not matched to a gene: 5. The CDR3 length is 16 residues. The CDR3: CASSLASAGGNSPLHF. The CDR3, as DNA: TGTGCCAGCAGCTTAGCTTCGGCAGGGGGTAATTCACCCCTCCACTTT.

The gene calls are TRBV24-1 and TRBJ2-1; D is unclear. V lost 5 bases and J lost 2, with 9 bases in between. Germline-derived CDR1 and CDR2 are KGHDR and SFDVKD. This CDR3 region has 14 residues. CDR3 DNA: TGTGCCACCAGTGCGGAGAACCCCTACAATGAGCAGTTCTTC. Translation gives CATSAENPYNEQFF.

The CDR3 sequence is CASDKDIAAEAFF. The DNA of the CDR3 is TGTGCTAGTGATAAGGACATCGCCGCTGAAGCTTTCTTT. The chain recombines TRBV12-5 with TRBJ1-1; a possible D gene is TRBD1 (5 bases). The V end was cut by 7 bases, the J end by 6 bases, with 15 bases between. This CDR3 spans 13 amino acids. In germline, CDR1 is LGHNT, CDR2 FRNRAP.

This chain links TRBV7-3 with TRBJ1-2; D gene unclear. The ends were cut back, 1 base at V and 6 bases at J, with 9 bases in the middle. Germline V gene data show CDR1 as SGHTA and CDR2 as FQGTGA. CDR3 length: 13 residues. The CDR3 DNA follows: TGTGCCAGCAGCTTAAATTCTCGGGATGGCTACACCTTC. Encoded protein: CASSLNSRDGYTF.

This sequence joins TRBV6-8 and TRBJ2-7, with 10 bases matching TRBD2. Unmatched junction bases numbered 7, after V lost 5 bases and J lost 3 bases. The germline CDR1 and CDR2 sequences are MNHGY and SAAAGT. This CDR3 has 15 residues. CDR3 nucleotide sequence: TGTGCCAGCAGTCCCACTAGCGGGGAGATCTACGAGCAGTACGTC. Amino acids: CASSPTSGEIYEQYV.

The chain carries TRBV11-3 and TRBJ2-1; TRBD1 agrees at 10 bases. CDR1 is SGHNT, CDR2 YENEEA, per germline. The CDR3 is 15 amino acids. V gave up 5 bases and J gave up 4 bases; unmatched junction bases: 5. Here the CDR3 reads CASSSDRGLYNEQFF. CDR3 in DNA: TGTGCCAGCAGCAGTGACAGGGGGCTTTACAATGAGCAGTTCTTC.

This chain connects TRBV30 to TRBJ2-1; 9 bases are shared with TRBD2. J was trimmed by 9 bases and V by 3 bases; bases with no gene match: 12. CDR3 length equals 15 residues. The germline gives CDR1 GTSNPN, CDR2 SVGIG (reference sequence). In DNA form, the CDR3 reads TGTGCCTGGAGCAAGGGTATGGGACTAGCCTTTGAGCAGTTCTTC. Its translation: CAWSKGMGLAFEQFF.

This clone has more than one count but fewer than ten. The gene calls are TRBV5-1 and TRBJ1-3; TRBD1 is a possible D gene (5 bases). The V end lost 4 bases, the J end lost 0 bases, and 17 bases lay between the germline ends. Per germline, CDR1 SGHRS and CDR2 YFSETQ. The CDR3 covers 17 residues. DNA of the CDR3: TGCGCCAGCAGCCCACGTGGGGACTTAGGCTCTGGAAACACCATATATTTT. Translating it yields CASSPRGDLGSGNTIYF.

J is TRBJ1-4 and V is TRBV19; D is uncertain. The germline CDR1 and CDR2 sequences are LNHDA and SQIVND (reference sequence). V lost 8 bases to trimming and J lost 3 bases, with 13 bases between them. This CDR3 has 14 residues. Written as DNA, the CDR3 is TGTGCCAGTGCCCCGAGGTCCTCTAATGAAAAACTGTTTTTT. As protein: CASAPRSSNEKLFF. Based on the CDR3 plus reference TRBV19 and TRBJ1-4, the full variable domain is DGGITQSPKYLFRKEGQNVTLSCEQNLNHDAMYWYRQDPGQGLRLIYYSQIVNDFQKGDIAEGYSVSREKKESFPLTVTSAQKNPTAFYLCASAPRSSNEKLFFGSGTQLSVL.

The chain is built from TRBV6-1 and TRBJ1-3; D uncertain. The CDR3 runs 15 residues. V was shortened by 5 bases and J by 0 bases, with 11 bases between the two germline ends. Looked up from germline, CDR1 is MNHNS and CDR2 is SASEGT. In nucleotides, the CDR3 is TGTGCCAGCAGTTTCCGGTATAGCTCTGGAAACACCATATATTTT. This codes for CASSFRYSSGNTIYF.

The chain employs TRBV19 and TRBJ2-7; D not resolved. The CDR3 loop spans 13 amino acids. Germline-derived CDR1 and CDR2 are LNHDA and SQIVND (reference sequence). The V end was cut by 3 bases, the J end by 2 bases, with 8 bases between. The DNA of the CDR3 is TGTGCCAGTAGTATGGGCGAGCCCTACGAGCAGTACGTC. Translated, it gives CASSMGEPYEQYV.

This chain uses TRBV6-5 with TRBJ1-5, with unresolved D. Germline lookup yields CDR1 MNHEY and CDR2 SVGAGI. Trimming removed 10 bases at V and 2 bases at J, with 15 bases between. The CDR3 runs to 14 residues. The CDR3 sequence: CATKEVAGNQPQHF. The CDR3 nucleotides are TGTGCCACTAAGGAGGTGGCGGGCAATCAGCCCCAGCATTTT.

The genes are TRBV28 and TRBJ1-1; 7 bases are a match to TRBD1. V gave up 8 bases and J gave up 6 bases; unmatched junction bases: 6. Per germline, CDR1 MDHEN and CDR2 SYDVKM. The CDR3 is 12 residues long. In nucleotides, the CDR3 is TGTGCCAGCGGACGGGACAGCCCTGAAGCTTTCTTT. This codes for CASGRDSPEAFF.

For the CDR3, the DNA is TGTGCCAGCAGCCCCCGGTTCTCTTACGAGCAGTACTTC. Translating gives CASSPRFSYEQYF. The chain joins TRBV9 to TRBJ2-7; the D is unclear. The CDR3 extends over 13 amino acids. The V and J ends lost 4 bases and 4 bases respectively, with 12 bases between them. Looked up from germline, CDR1 is SGDLS and CDR2 is YYNGEE. The complete variable domain, with remaining parts taken from reference TRBV9 and TRBJ2-7, reads DSGVTQTPKHLITATGQRVTLRCSPRSGDLSVYWYQQSLDQGLQFLIQYYNGEERAKGNILERFSAQQFPDLHSELNLSSLELGDSALYFCASSPRFSYEQYFGPGTRLTVT.

This chain uses TRBV5-6 with TRBJ2-3; possibly TRBD1 for D (6 bases). The germline gives CDR1 SGHDT, CDR2 YYEEEE. This CDR3 comprises 15 residues. Trimming left V 2 bases short and J 2 bases short, with 12 bases between. CDR3 nucleotides: TGTGCCAGCAGCTTACAGGGTGGGCACACAGATACGCAGTATTTT. This translates into CASSLQGGHTDTQYF.

This clone has a handful of counts. V and J are TRBV7-8 and TRBJ1-2, with TRBD1 matching over 10 bases. Trimming took 0 bases from V and 6 from J; bases not matched to a gene: 1. Germline V gives CDR1 SGHVS, CDR2 FQNEAQ. The CDR3 totals 14 residues. The CDR3 DNA reads as TGTGCCAGCAGCTTAGCGGGACAGGGGAATGGCTACACCTTC. Residues: CASSLAGQGNGYTF.